The 9 T cell receptor beta chains presented below share a single source sample, sequenced in a study of CD8 T cells in Susac syndrome. Reverse transcription of roughly 0.5 to 1 ug RNA was carried out with random hexamers. TCRdb re-called the immunoSEQ multiplex PCR reads through MiXCR, storing one row per CDR3 protein. The profile shows about 66,000 distinct CDR3 sequences, approximately 94% of them singletons. The specimen was CD8+ T cells from PBMCs. Every receptor here comes from a human donor with multiple sclerosis.

Here the CDR3 DNA reads TGTGCCACCCGTGGGACAGGGGGCCACGAGCAGTACTTC. It encodes CATRGTGGHEQYF. The chain joins TRBV24-1 to TRBJ2-7; TRBD1 matches at 12 bases. After removal of 9 bases from V and 5 bases from J, the junction contained 4 bases not matched to a gene. The CDR3 totals 13 residues. Germline V gene data show CDR1 as KGHDR and CDR2 as SFDVKD.

This clonotype was observed once. The chain recombines TRBV20-1 with TRBJ2-3; the D is unclear. This CDR3 is 16 amino acids long. The V end lost 1 base, the J end lost 2 bases, and 16 bases lay between the germline ends. The germline gives CDR1 DFQATT, CDR2 SNEGSKA (reference sequence). CDR3 sequence reads: CSARGCQEDPTDTQYF. CDR3 DNA sequence: TGCAGTGCTAGAGGGTGTCAGGAAGACCCCACAGATACGCAGTATTTT.

The chain combines TRBV5-1 with TRBJ2-1; TRBD2 might be the D (5 bases). The CDR3 has 14 residues. Between the trimmed V and J ends, which lost 0 bases and 8 bases, there was a span of 12 bases. CDR1 is SGHRS, CDR2 YFSETQ, per germline. The DNA for the CDR3 is TGCGCCAGCAGCTTGGTCTCTAGTAGCGATGAGCAGTTCTTC. It encodes CASSLVSSSDEQFF.

The chain links TRBV20-1 to TRBJ1-5; no clear D gene. Germline assignment: CDR1 DFQATT and CDR2 SNEGSKA (reference sequence). This CDR3 has 14 amino acids. V lost 4 bases and J lost 7, with 17 bases in between. CDR3: CSATSVEVGQPQHF. CDR3 DNA sequence: TGCAGTGCTACCAGCGTGGAGGTCGGACAGCCCCAGCATTTT.

This chain links TRBV27 with TRBJ2-7, with a tentative D call TRBD1 (5 bases). Germline values: CDR1 MNHEY, CDR2 SMNVEV (reference sequence). CDR3 length: 14 amino acids. The V end lost 2 bases, the J end lost 3 bases, and 11 bases lay between the germline ends. CDR3 amino acids: CASSLVGRDYEQYF. As DNA, the CDR3 is TGTGCCAGCAGTTTAGTGGGCAGGGACTACGAGCAGTACTTC.

The rearrangement links TRBV2 to TRBJ2-7; the D is unclear. Germline V lookup: CDR1 SNHLY, CDR2 FYNNEI. Trimming left V 8 bases short and J 4 bases short, with 9 bases between. CDR3 size: 11 residues. CDR3 in DNA: TGTGCCAGCTGCTTAACTTACGAGCAGTACTTC. As protein: CASCLTYEQYF.

The rearrangement links TRBV3-1 to TRBJ1-5; D unclear. Between the trimmed V and J ends, which lost 1 base and 0 bases, there was a span of 7 bases. This CDR3 spans 15 amino acids. From germline, CDR1 is LGHDT and CDR2 YNNKEL (reference sequence). This chain's CDR3 is CASSQAPDSNQPQHF. The CDR3 nucleotides read TGTGCCAGCAGCCAAGCTCCGGATAGCAATCAGCCCCAGCATTTT.

The chain joins TRBV9 to TRBJ1-1; D is possibly TRBD1 (5 bases). With 3 bases removed from V and 1 base from J, the gap between germline ends came to 7 bases. The length of the CDR3 is 13 residues. Germline V gene sequence: CDR1 SGDLS, CDR2 YYNGEE. The DNA of the CDR3 is TGTGCCAGCAGCGGAGGACAGAACACTGAAGCTTTCTTT. Its translation is CASSGGQNTEAFF. Complete variable domain (other parts from reference TRBV9 and TRBJ1-1): DSGVTQTPKHLITATGQRVTLRCSPRSGDLSVYWYQQSLDQGLQFLIQYYNGEERAKGNILERFSAQQFPDLHSELNLSSLELGDSALYFCASSGGQNTEAFFGQGTRLTVV.

The chain employs TRBV6-2 or TRBV6-3 and TRBJ2-7; D is unclear. The CDR3 contains 11 residues. Trimming stripped 6 bases from V and 3 bases from J, with 6 bases between. Germline V gene sequence: CDR1 MNHEY, CDR2 SVGEGT. Here the CDR3 reads CASRVNYEQYF. CDR3 in DNA: TGTGCCAGCAGAGTAAACTACGAGCAGTACTTC.